The clone carrying this T cell receptor beta chain was seen many times. Its antigen is not identified. The germline CDR1 and CDR2 sequences are MNHNS and SASEGT. The CDR3 is made up of 14 amino acids. The V and J ends lost 8 bases and 0 bases respectively, with 12 bases between them. As for time point: sample taken at primary tumor resection. A total of approximately 77 untreated early-stage non-small cell lung cancer patients served as donors. TCRdb called the 5' RACE reads again in MiXCR, with one record for every CDR3 protein. Of 20,000 to 25,000 distinct CDR3 sequences in the sample, less than 6% were seen once. The data were obtained in a study of spatial heterogeneity in lung cancer. Study as a whole: The average count in raw reads for each unique TCR and UMI combination exceeded 9.5 appearances. Regarding the study as a whole: Tumor TCRs that were ubiquitous and expanded showed up in blood more at resection than follow-up.

The rearrangement links TRBV6-1 to TRBJ2-3, with a tentative D call TRBD1 (6 bases). The sequence was obtained from a male donor with early-stage non-small cell lung cancer. The material was PBMCs, obtained at surgery. The CDR3 here is CASHRDISTDTQYF. CDR3 DNA: TGTGCCAGCCACCGGGACATAAGCACAGATACGCAGTATTTT.